The clone carrying this T cell receptor (beta chain) has at least ten counts. CDR3 length: 16 residues. Germline values: CDR1 MNHEY, CDR2 SVGEGT. V shed 6 bases, J shed 4 bases, and the junction held 13 bases outside the gene matches. TCRbeta library construction was performed incorporating unique molecular identifiers. TCRdb re-analysed the PCR reads in MiXCR, keeping a single row per CDR3 protein. In the table there are around 600,000 distinct CDR3 sequences, roughly 23% of which are singletons. The entry originates in a study of T-cell reconstitution after alpha-beta-depleted transplantation in children.

The chain combines TRBV6-2 or TRBV6-3 with TRBJ2-7, with 9 positions matching TRBD1. The sample was PBMCs, mostly from graft donor cells, taken 360 days after TCRalphabeta/CD19-depleted stem cell transplant. The receptor was derived from a boy younger than two who had a stem cell transplant for acute myeloid leukemia, so the T cells may come from the graft donor. CDR3 region: CASRTTTTGGRYEQYF. The CDR3 DNA follows: TGTGCCAGCAGGACAACTACCACAGGGGGCAGGTACGAGCAGTACTTC.